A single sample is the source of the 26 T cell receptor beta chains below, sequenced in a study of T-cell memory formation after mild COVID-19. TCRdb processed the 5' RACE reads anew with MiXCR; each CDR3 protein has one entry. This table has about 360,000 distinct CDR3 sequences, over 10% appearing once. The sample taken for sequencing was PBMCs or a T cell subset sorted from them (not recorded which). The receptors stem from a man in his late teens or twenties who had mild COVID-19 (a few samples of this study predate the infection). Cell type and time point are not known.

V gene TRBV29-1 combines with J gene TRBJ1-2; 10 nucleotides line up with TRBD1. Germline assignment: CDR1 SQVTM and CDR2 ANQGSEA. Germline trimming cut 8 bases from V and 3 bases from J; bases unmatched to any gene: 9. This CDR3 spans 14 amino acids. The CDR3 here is CSLGGGTGDYGYTF. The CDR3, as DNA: TGCAGCCTCGGAGGTGGGACAGGGGACTATGGCTACACCTTC.

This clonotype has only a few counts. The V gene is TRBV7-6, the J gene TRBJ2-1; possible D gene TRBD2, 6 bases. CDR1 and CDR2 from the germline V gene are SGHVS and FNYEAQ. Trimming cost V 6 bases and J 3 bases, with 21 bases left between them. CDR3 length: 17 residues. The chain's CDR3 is CASSPVPPGENYNEQFF. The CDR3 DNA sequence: TGTGCCAGCAGTCCCGTCCCCCCGGGGGAGAACTACAATGAGCAGTTCTTC.

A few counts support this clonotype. The CDR3, as DNA: TGTGCCAGCAGCTTAGAGCGGTCGGGGTTGAACACTGAAGCTTTCTTT. The encoded protein is CASSLERSGLNTEAFF. J is TRBJ1-1 and V is TRBV7-8; D uncertain. Germline V gene lookup returns CDR1 SGHVS and CDR2 FQNEAQ. With 1 base removed from V and 0 bases from J, the gap between germline ends came to 12 bases. The CDR3 totals 16 residues. Using reference TRBV7-8 and TRBJ1-1 for the parts outside the CDR3, the full variable domain is GAGVSQSPRYKVAKRGQDVALRCDPISGHVSLFWYQQALGQGPEFLTYFQNEAQLDKSGLPSDRFFAERPEGSVSTLKIQRTQQEDSAVYLCASSLERSGLNTEAFFGQGTRLTVV.

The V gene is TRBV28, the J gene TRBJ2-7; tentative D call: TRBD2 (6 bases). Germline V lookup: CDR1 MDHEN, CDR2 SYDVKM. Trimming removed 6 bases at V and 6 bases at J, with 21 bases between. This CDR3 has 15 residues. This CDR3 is CASSQGAAGSLEQYV. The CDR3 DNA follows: TGTGCCAGCAGCCAGGGCGCCGCGGGGTCTCTCGAGCAGTACGTC.

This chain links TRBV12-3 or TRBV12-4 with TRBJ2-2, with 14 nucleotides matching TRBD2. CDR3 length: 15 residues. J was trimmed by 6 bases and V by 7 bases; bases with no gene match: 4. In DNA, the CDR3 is TGTGCCAGCAAGGGACTAGCGGGGGCCCCCGGGGAGCTGTTTTTT. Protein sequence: CASKGLAGAPGELFF.

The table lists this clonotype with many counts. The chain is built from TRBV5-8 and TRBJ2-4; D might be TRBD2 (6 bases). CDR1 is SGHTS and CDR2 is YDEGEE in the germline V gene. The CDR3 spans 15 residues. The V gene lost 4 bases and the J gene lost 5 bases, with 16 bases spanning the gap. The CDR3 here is CASSLSGGDQNIQYF. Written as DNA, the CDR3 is TGTGCCAGCAGCCTTTCCGGGGGAGATCAAAACATTCAGTACTTC.

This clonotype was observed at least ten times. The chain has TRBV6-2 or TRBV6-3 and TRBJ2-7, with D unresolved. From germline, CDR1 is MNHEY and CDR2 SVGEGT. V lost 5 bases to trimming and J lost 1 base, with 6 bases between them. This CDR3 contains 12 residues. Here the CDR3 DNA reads TGTGCCAGCAGTGATGAATCCTACGAGCAGTACTTC. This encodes CASSDESYEQYF.

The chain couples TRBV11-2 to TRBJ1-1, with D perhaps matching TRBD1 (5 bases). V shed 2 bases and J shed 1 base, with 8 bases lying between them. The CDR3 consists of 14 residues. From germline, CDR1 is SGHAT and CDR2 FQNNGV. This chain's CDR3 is CASSLKGWNTEAFF. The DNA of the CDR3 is TGTGCCAGCAGCTTAAAGGGGTGGAACACTGAAGCTTTCTTT.

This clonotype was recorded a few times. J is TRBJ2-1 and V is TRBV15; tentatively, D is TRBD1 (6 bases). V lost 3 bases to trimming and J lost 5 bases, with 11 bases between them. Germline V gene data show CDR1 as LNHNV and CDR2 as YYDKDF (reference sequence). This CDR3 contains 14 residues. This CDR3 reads CATSRRGGDNEQFF. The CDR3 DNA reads TGTGCCACCAGCAGGCGAGGGGGAGACAATGAGCAGTTCTTC.

This chain's CDR3 is CSARGARNYGYTF. In nucleotides, the CDR3 is TGCAGTGCTAGGGGGGCACGGAACTATGGCTACACCTTC. The chain couples TRBV20-1 to TRBJ1-2; D possibly corresponds to TRBD1 (6 bases). Germline V gives CDR1 DFQATT, CDR2 SNEGSKA (reference sequence). V dropped 3 bases and J dropped 2 bases, with 10 bases sitting between them. The CDR3 length is 13 residues.

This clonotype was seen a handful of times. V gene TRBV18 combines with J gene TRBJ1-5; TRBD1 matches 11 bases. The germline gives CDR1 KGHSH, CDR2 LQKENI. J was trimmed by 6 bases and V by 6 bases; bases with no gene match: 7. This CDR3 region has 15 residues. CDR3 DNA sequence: TGTGCCAGCTCCCTAGGGACAGGGGGTGCTCAGCCCCAGCATTTT. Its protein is CASSLGTGGAQPQHF.

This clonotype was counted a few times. CDR3 amino acids: CASRSGTGGDTGELFF. CDR3 nucleotides: TGCGCCAGCAGATCGGGGACAGGGGGCGACACCGGGGAGCTGTTTTTT. The rearrangement joins TRBV5-1 to TRBJ2-2; 12 bases align to TRBD1. Germline values: CDR1 SGHRS, CDR2 YFSETQ. Trimming cost V 5 bases and J 3 bases; bases outside gene matches: 5. This CDR3 has 16 amino acids.

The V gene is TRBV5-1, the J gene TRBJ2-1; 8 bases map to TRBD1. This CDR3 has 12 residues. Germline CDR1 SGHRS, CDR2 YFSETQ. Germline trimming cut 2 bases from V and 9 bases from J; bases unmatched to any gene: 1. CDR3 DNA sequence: TGCGCCAGCAGCTTCACAGGGGGTGAGCAGTTCTTC. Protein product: CASSFTGGEQFF. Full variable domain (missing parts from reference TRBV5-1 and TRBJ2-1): KAGVTQTPRYLIKTRGQQVTLSCSPISGHRSVSWYQQTPGQGLQFLFEYFSETQRNKGNFPGRFSGRQFSNSRSEMNVSTLELGDSALYLCASSFTGGEQFFGPGTRLTVL.

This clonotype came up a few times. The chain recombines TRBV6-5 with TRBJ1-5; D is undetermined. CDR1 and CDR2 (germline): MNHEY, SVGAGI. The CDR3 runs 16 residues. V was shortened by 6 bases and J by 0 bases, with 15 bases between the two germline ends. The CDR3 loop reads CASSAGPVYSNQPQHF. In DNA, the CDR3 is TGTGCCAGCAGCGCCGGACCAGTTTATAGCAATCAGCCCCAGCATTTT.

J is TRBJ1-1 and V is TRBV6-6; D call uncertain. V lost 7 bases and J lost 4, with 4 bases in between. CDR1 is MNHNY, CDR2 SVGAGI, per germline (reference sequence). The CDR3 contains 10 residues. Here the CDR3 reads CASKSTEAFF. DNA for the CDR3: TGTGCCAGCAAATCCACTGAAGCTTTCTTT.

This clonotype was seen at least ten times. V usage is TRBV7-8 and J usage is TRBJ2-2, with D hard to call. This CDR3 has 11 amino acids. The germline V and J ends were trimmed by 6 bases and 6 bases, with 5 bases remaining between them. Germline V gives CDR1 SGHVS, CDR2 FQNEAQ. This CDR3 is CASRAAGELFF. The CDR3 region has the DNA TGTGCCAGCAGGGCCGCCGGGGAGCTGTTTTTT.

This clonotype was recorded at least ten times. The CDR3 region has the DNA TGTGCCAGCAGTATCGGCGGGGGCCTCTCCTACGAGCAGTACTTC. Translation: CASSIGGGLSYEQYF. This chain connects TRBV6-2 or TRBV6-3 to TRBJ2-7, with D tentatively TRBD2 (7 bases). V was cut by 5 bases and J by 0 bases, with 14 bases left in between. This CDR3 has 15 amino acids. The germline V gene encodes CDR1 MNHEY and CDR2 SVGEGT.

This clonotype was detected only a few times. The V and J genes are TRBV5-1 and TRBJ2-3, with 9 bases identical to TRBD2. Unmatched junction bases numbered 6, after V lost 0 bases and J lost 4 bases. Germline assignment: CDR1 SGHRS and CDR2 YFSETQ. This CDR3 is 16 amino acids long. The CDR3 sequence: CASSLGPGLASDTQYF. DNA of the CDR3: TGCGCCAGCAGCTTGGGACCGGGACTAGCTTCAGATACGCAGTATTTT.

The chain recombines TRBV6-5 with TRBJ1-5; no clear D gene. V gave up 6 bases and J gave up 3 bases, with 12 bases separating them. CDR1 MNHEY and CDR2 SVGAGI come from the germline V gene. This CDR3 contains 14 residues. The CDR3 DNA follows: TGTGCCAGCAGCCTAGACGCCGTCAATCAGCCCCAGCATTTT. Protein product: CASSLDAVNQPQHF.

The CDR3 nucleotides are TGTGCCAGCAGCGCCGGGGGGGGGAATACGCAGTATTTT. This sequence encodes CASSAGGGNTQYF. This rearrangement joins TRBV11-2 to TRBJ2-3, with 8 bases that match TRBD2. The germline V gene has CDR1 SGHAT and CDR2 FQNNGV. V lost 5 bases to trimming and J lost 7 bases; unmatched junction nucleotides: 5. The CDR3 is made up of 13 amino acids.

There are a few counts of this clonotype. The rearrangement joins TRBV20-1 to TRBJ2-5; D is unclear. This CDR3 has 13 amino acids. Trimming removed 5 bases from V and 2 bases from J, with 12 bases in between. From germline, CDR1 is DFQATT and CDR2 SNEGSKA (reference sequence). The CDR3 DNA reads TGCAGTGCTGTTACAGAGAAACAAGAGACCCAGTACTTC. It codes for CSAVTEKQETQYF.

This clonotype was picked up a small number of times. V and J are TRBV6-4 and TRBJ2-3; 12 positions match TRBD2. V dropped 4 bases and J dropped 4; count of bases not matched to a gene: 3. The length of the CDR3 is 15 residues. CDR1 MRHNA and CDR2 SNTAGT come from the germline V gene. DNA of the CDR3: TGTGCCAGCAGTGCTAGCGGGGGGGCCCCAGATACGCAGTATTTT. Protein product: CASSASGGAPDTQYF.

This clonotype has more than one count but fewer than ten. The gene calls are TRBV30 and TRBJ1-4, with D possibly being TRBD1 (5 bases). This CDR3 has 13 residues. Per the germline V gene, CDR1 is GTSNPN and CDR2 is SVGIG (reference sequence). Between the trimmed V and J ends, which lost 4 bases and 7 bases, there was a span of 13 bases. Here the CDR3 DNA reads TGTGCCTGGAATAAGGGGCTTGGTGAAAAACTGTTTTTT. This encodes CAWNKGLGEKLFF.

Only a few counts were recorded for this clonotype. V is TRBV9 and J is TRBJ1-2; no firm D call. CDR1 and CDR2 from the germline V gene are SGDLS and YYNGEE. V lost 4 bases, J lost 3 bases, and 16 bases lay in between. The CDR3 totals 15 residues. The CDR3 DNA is TGTGCCAGCAGCATAAGCCCCGGGGTGGACTATGGCTACACCTTC. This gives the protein CASSISPGVDYGYTF.

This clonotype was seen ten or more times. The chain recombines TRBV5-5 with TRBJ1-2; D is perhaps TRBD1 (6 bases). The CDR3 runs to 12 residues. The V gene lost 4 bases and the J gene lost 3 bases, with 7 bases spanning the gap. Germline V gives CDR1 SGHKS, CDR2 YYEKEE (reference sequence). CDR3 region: CASSRTDYGYTF. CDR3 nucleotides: TGTGCCAGCAGCAGGACAGACTATGGCTACACCTTC.

CDR3 bases: TGCGCCAGCAGCCCCGACACGTGGGGAACTAACTATGGCTACACCTTC. Protein: CASSPDTWGTNYGYTF. The chain links TRBV4-1 to TRBJ1-2; no clear D. V lost 4 bases and J 0 bases, leaving 15 bases between the germline ends. Germline loops: CDR1 MGHRA, CDR2 YSYEKL. The CDR3 contains 16 residues.